A selection of T cell receptor beta chains follows, all from one sample in a study of long-term antiretroviral therapy in people with HIV. Assay: immunoSEQ multiplex PCR; the TCRdb copy retains only in-frame clones and omits some. The data show about 18,000 clones, roughly 95% seen once. The sequencing used unsorted PBMCs, collected 10 to 12 years after starting antiretroviral therapy. These receptors were obtained from a man younger than 40 with HIV. CDR3s include the opening cysteine and the closing phenylalanine or tryptophan. The order of the fields is D gene, J gene, clone size, V gene, CDR3 protein, CDR3 DNA. D genes are given only for firm matches. Rows give clone size only sometimes, using once, few, many, or a class for an expanded clone.

d_call: -; j_call: TRBJ1-2; clone_size: -; v_call: TRBV11-2; cdr3_aa: CASSPTESGGPGSYGYTF; cdr3_nt: TGTGCCAGCAGCCCGACGGAGTCGGGGGGGCCGGGGTCCTATGGCTACACCTTC
d_call: -; j_call: TRBJ1-4; clone_size: -; v_call: TRBV7-9; cdr3_aa: CATSLAGTNEKLFF; cdr3_nt: TGTGCCACCAGCTTAGCAGGCACTAATGAAAAACTGTTTTTT
d_call: TRBD1; j_call: TRBJ1-4; clone_size: -; v_call: TRBV30; cdr3_aa: CAWSGGTGVEKLFF; cdr3_nt: TGTGCCTGGAGTGGAGGGACAGGGGTTGAAAAACTGTTTTTT
d_call: TRBD1; j_call: TRBJ1-1; clone_size: -; v_call: TRBV6-1; cdr3_aa: CASRDRGNTEAFF; cdr3_nt: TGTGCCAGCAGGGACAGGGGGAACACTGAAGCTTTCTTT
d_call: -; j_call: TRBJ2-2; clone_size: -; v_call: TRBV7-3; cdr3_aa: CASSLMGNGELFF; cdr3_nt: TGTGCCAGCAGCCTCATGGGGAACGGGGAGCTGTTTTTT
d_call: -; j_call: TRBJ2-2; clone_size: -; v_call: TRBV11-3; cdr3_aa: CASSLQGTGELFF; cdr3_nt: TGTGCCAGCAGCCTACAGGGCACCGGGGAGCTGTTTTTT
d_call: TRBD2; j_call: TRBJ2-3; clone_size: once; v_call: TRBV28; cdr3_aa: CASTTPATPRGGTDTQYF; cdr3_nt: TGTGCCAGCACCACCCCCGCGACTCCGCGGGGGGGCACAGATACGCAGTATTTT
d_call: -; j_call: TRBJ2-3; clone_size: -; v_call: TRBV2; cdr3_aa: CASSLHTDTQYF; cdr3_nt: TGTGCCAGCAGCCTACACACAGATACGCAGTATTTT
d_call: -; j_call: TRBJ1-4; clone_size: -; v_call: TRBV6-1; cdr3_aa: CASGPGTNEKLFF; cdr3_nt: TGTGCCAGCGGTCCCGGAACTAATGAAAAACTGTTTTTT
d_call: TRBD1; j_call: TRBJ1-3; clone_size: -; v_call: TRBV28; cdr3_aa: CASISGTAGTIYF; cdr3_nt: TGTGCCAGTATATCCGGGACAGCAGGCACCATATATTTT
d_call: -; j_call: TRBJ1-5; clone_size: -; v_call: TRBV5-6; cdr3_aa: CASSDWGRQGGNQPQHF; cdr3_nt: TGTGCCAGCAGCGACTGGGGACGGCAGGGCGGCAATCAGCCCCAGCATTTT
d_call: -; j_call: TRBJ1-2; clone_size: -; v_call: TRBV5-1; cdr3_aa: CASSLDTRRGGYTF; cdr3_nt: TGCGCCAGCAGCTTGGACACTCGCCGGGGAGGCTACACCTTC
d_call: TRBD2; j_call: TRBJ2-1; clone_size: -; v_call: TRBV2; cdr3_aa: CASSVGTSNGEQFF; cdr3_nt: TGTGCCAGCAGTGTTGGGACTAGTAACGGTGAGCAGTTCTTC
d_call: -; j_call: TRBJ1-1; clone_size: -; v_call: TRBV2; cdr3_aa: CASSEEVNTEAFF; cdr3_nt: TGTGCCAGCAGTGAGGAGGTTAACACTGAAGCTTTCTTT
d_call: -; j_call: TRBJ2-1; clone_size: -; v_call: TRBV6-1; cdr3_aa: CASSEGTNNEQFF; cdr3_nt: TGTGCCAGCAGTGAAGGGACTAACAATGAGCAGTTCTTC
d_call: TRBD1; j_call: TRBJ2-5; clone_size: -; v_call: TRBV11-2; cdr3_aa: CASSPEIQGETQYF; cdr3_nt: TGTGCCAGCAGCCCCGAGATACAGGGGGAGACCCAGTACTTC
d_call: -; j_call: TRBJ1-6; clone_size: -; v_call: TRBV5-1; cdr3_aa: CASSLDSDIGSYNSPLHF; cdr3_nt: TGCGCCAGCAGCTTGGACAGTGACATAGGGTCCTATAATTCACCCCTCCACTTT
d_call: -; j_call: TRBJ1-2; clone_size: -; v_call: TRBV30; cdr3_aa: CAWSAGNQGGYTF; cdr3_nt: TGTGCCTGGAGTGCGGGGAACCAAGGAGGCTACACCTTC
d_call: -; j_call: TRBJ2-1; clone_size: -; v_call: TRBV29-1; cdr3_aa: CSVEEGTTPNEQFF; cdr3_nt: TGCAGCGTTGAAGAAGGTACCACCCCCAATGAGCAGTTCTTC
d_call: TRBD1; j_call: TRBJ2-3; clone_size: -; v_call: TRBV4-2; cdr3_aa: CASSQGNRGTDTQYF; cdr3_nt: TGTGCCAGCAGCCAAGGGAACAGGGGGACAGATACGCAGTATTTT
d_call: -; j_call: TRBJ2-6; clone_size: -; v_call: TRBV11-1; cdr3_aa: CASSLAGIFSGANVLTF; cdr3_nt: TGTGCCAGCAGCTTAGCTGGCATCTTCTCTGGGGCCAACGTCCTGACTTTC
d_call: -; j_call: TRBJ1-5; clone_size: once; v_call: TRBV11-2; cdr3_aa: CASSPVGGALGAQHF; cdr3_nt: TGTGCCAGCAGCCCCGTGGGGGGGGCCCTGGGGGCCCAGCATTTT
d_call: -; j_call: TRBJ1-6; clone_size: -; v_call: TRBV18; cdr3_aa: CASSPRTASPLHF; cdr3_nt: TGTGCCAGCTCACCACGTACAGCTTCACCCCTCCACTTT
d_call: -; j_call: TRBJ1-3; clone_size: -; v_call: TRBV5-1; cdr3_aa: CASSWGQTGNTIYF; cdr3_nt: TGCGCCAGCAGCTGGGGCCAGACAGGAAACACCATATATTTT
d_call: -; j_call: TRBJ1-1; clone_size: -; v_call: TRBV13; cdr3_aa: CASSLPAGRGTEAFF; cdr3_nt: TGTGCCAGCAGCTTACCCGCGGGCAGGGGCACTGAAGCTTTCTTT
d_call: -; j_call: TRBJ2-3; clone_size: -; v_call: TRBV6-1; cdr3_aa: CASSGYSTDTQYF; cdr3_nt: TGTGCCAGCAGTGGGTACAGCACAGATACGCAGTATTTT
d_call: -; j_call: TRBJ2-7; clone_size: -; v_call: TRBV6-6; cdr3_aa: CASSYTQGKGEQYF; cdr3_nt: TGTGCCAGCAGTTACACACAGGGAAAGGGCGAGCAGTACTTC
d_call: -; j_call: TRBJ2-7; clone_size: -; v_call: TRBV19; cdr3_aa: CASSMRRGGEYEQYF; cdr3_nt: TGTGCCAGTAGTATGAGAAGAGGGGGGGAGTACGAGCAGTACTTC
d_call: -; j_call: TRBJ2-3; clone_size: -; v_call: TRBV5-5; cdr3_aa: CASSLGTDADTQYF; cdr3_nt: TGTGCCAGCAGCCTCGGGACGGATGCAGATACGCAGTATTTT
d_call: -; j_call: TRBJ2-1; clone_size: -; v_call: TRBV11-2; cdr3_aa: CASSLGENNEQFF; cdr3_nt: TGTGCCAGCAGCTTAGGTGAAAACAATGAGCAGTTCTTC
d_call: -; j_call: TRBJ1-4; clone_size: -; v_call: TRBV5-1; cdr3_aa: CASSQGTLGGGKLFF; cdr3_nt: TGCGCCAGCAGCCAAGGGACGTTAGGGGGTGGAAAACTGTTTTTT
d_call: -; j_call: TRBJ1-6; clone_size: -; v_call: TRBV5-1; cdr3_aa: CASSLVGSGSPLHF; cdr3_nt: TGCGCCAGCAGCTTGGTCGGCTCGGGTTCACCCCTCCACTTT
d_call: TRBD1; j_call: TRBJ1-4; clone_size: -; v_call: TRBV30; cdr3_aa: CAWSVGGTAYEKLFF; cdr3_nt: TGTGCCTGGAGTGTGGGCGGGACAGCTTATGAAAAACTGTTTTTT
d_call: -; j_call: TRBJ1-2; clone_size: -; v_call: TRBV2; cdr3_aa: CASSEAQVLNYGYTF; cdr3_nt: TGTGCCAGCAGTGAAGCACAGGTACTTAACTATGGCTACACCTTC
d_call: -; j_call: TRBJ1-2; clone_size: -; v_call: TRBV28; cdr3_aa: CASRGTNYGYTF; cdr3_nt: TGTGCCAGCAGGGGAACTAACTATGGCTACACCTTC
d_call: -; j_call: TRBJ2-1; clone_size: -; v_call: TRBV7-3; cdr3_aa: CASSYGGRNEQFF; cdr3_nt: TGTGCCAGCAGCTACGGGGGCCGCAATGAGCAGTTCTTC
d_call: -; j_call: TRBJ2-1; clone_size: once; v_call: TRBV4-1; cdr3_aa: CASSQAPGSEQFF; cdr3_nt: TGCGCCAGCAGCCAAGCTCCCGGAAGTGAGCAGTTCTTC
d_call: -; j_call: TRBJ2-1; clone_size: -; v_call: TRBV2; cdr3_aa: CASSEAGGRTEQFF; cdr3_nt: TGTGCCAGCAGTGAAGCGGGGGGGCGGACTGAGCAGTTCTTC
d_call: -; j_call: TRBJ1-6; clone_size: -; v_call: TRBV21-1; cdr3_aa: CASSKTGWNSPLHF; cdr3_nt: TGTGCCAGCAGCAAAACAGGGTGGAACTCACCCCTCCACTTT
d_call: TRBD2; j_call: TRBJ2-1; clone_size: -; v_call: TRBV9; cdr3_aa: CASSVAPGLVVEQFF; cdr3_nt: TGTGCCAGCAGCGTAGCTCCGGGACTAGTGGTTGAGCAGTTCTTC
d_call: -; j_call: TRBJ2-1; clone_size: -; v_call: TRBV11-1; cdr3_aa: CASSRDNRDEQFF; cdr3_nt: TGTGCCAGCAGCCGGGACAACCGGGATGAGCAGTTCTTC
d_call: -; j_call: TRBJ1-1; clone_size: once; v_call: TRBV27; cdr3_aa: CASSFFGDTEAFF; cdr3_nt: TGTGCCAGCAGTTTTTTCGGGGACACTGAAGCTTTCTTT
d_call: TRBD1; j_call: TRBJ1-5; clone_size: -; v_call: TRBV4-2; cdr3_aa: CASSQVPGQGISNQPQHF; cdr3_nt: TGTGCCAGCAGCCAAGTCCCGGGACAGGGTATAAGCAATCAGCCCCAGCATTTT
d_call: -; j_call: TRBJ2-5; clone_size: -; v_call: TRBV7-2; cdr3_aa: CASSLWGVETQYF; cdr3_nt: TGTGCCAGCAGCTTATGGGGGGTAGAGACCCAGTACTTC